One sample yielded the 31 T cell receptor beta chains listed below, sequenced in a study of beta chain features in type 1 diabetes. No antigen has been assigned to these receptors. Study-wide results and caveats: There was a moderate but significant shortening of TCRB CDR3s in all four CD4+ subsets of Type 1 diabetes patients.

The sequenced template was cDNA made from the entire isolated RNA. Repertoires were generated with immunoSEQ multiplex PCR, while TCRdb's copy carries only in-frame clones and drops some. The table records 640,000 or so clones, more than 12% of them present only once. Material for sequencing was naive CD4+ T cells from blood. The receptors come from a man aged 18 to 35 with type 1 diabetes.

The rearrangement uses TRBV28 and TRBJ2-2; no clear D. Trimming pared 1 base from V and 5 bases from J, leaving 5 bases between. CDR3 size: 13 residues. CDR1 MDHEN and CDR2 SYDVKM come from the germline V gene. CDR3 sequence (DNA): TGTGCCAGCAGTTTATCCAAGACCGGGGAGCTGTTTTTT. It translates to CASSLSKTGELFF.

The chain uses TRBV4-2 and TRBJ2-2; D gene uncertain. The CDR3 is made up of 15 amino acids. Per germline, CDR1 LGHNA and CDR2 YNFKEQ. Trimming stripped 3 bases from V and 10 bases from J, with 18 bases between. DNA of the CDR3: TGTGCCAGCAGCCAGCAGCCTGTTGGATCAGAGGAGCTGTTTTTT. Protein sequence: CASSQQPVGSEELFF.

The genes are TRBV11-2 and TRBJ2-7; 8 bases match TRBD1. The CDR3 runs 14 residues. The V segment lost 1 base and the J segment 4 bases; nucleotides outside the gene matches: 3. Germline-derived CDR1 and CDR2 are SGHAT and FQNNGV. This CDR3 is CASSLGTGQYEQYF. In DNA form, the CDR3 reads TGTGCCAGCAGCTTAGGGACAGGGCAATACGAGCAGTACTTC.

This clone was seen a handful of times. The rearrangement joins TRBV4-1 to TRBJ1-5, with D possibly TRBD1 on 5 matching bases. Germline V lookup: CDR1 MGHRA, CDR2 YSYEKL. The CDR3 has 16 amino acids. V was shortened by 0 bases and J by 2 bases, with 11 bases between the two germline ends. CDR3 sequence reads: CASSQDNRGGNQPQHF. The CDR3 DNA is TGCGCCAGCAGCCAAGATAATAGGGGAGGCAATCAGCCCCAGCATTTT.

V and J are TRBV4-2 and TRBJ2-5; D ambiguous. Germline assignment: CDR1 LGHNA and CDR2 YNFKEQ. The CDR3 runs 14 residues. V was trimmed by 1 base and J by 2 bases, leaving 8 bases between them. The CDR3 loop is CASSQVTRQETQYF. The CDR3 bases are TGTGCCAGCAGCCAAGTTACCCGACAAGAGACCCAGTACTTC.

The chain couples TRBV4-3 to TRBJ2-7, with a weak D call TRBD1 (5 bases). This CDR3 contains 14 residues. Trimming took 0 bases from V and 5 from J, leaving 11 bases between them. Germline V gene sequence: CDR1 LGHNA, CDR2 YSLEER. The CDR3 nucleotides read TGCGCCAGCAGCCAAGATCAGGGTAGGGACGAGCAGTACTTC. Translated, it gives CASSQDQGRDEQYF.

The chain carries TRBV29-1 and TRBJ2-2; 9 bases align to TRBD2. Germline V gene lookup returns CDR1 SQVTM and CDR2 ANQGSEA. V shed 4 bases and J 3 bases; nucleotides not matched to a gene: 3. The CDR3 has 14 residues. The CDR3 DNA sequence: TGCAGCGTTGGAATAGCGGGAGACACCGGGGAGCTGTTTTTT. Its protein is CSVGIAGDTGELFF.

This clone was picked up a small number of times. The chain has TRBV11-2 and TRBJ2-7, with D unclear. This CDR3 contains 13 residues. Trimming left V 0 bases short and J 6 bases short, with 9 bases between. Germline assignment: CDR1 SGHAT and CDR2 FQNNGV. The chain's CDR3 is CASSLEVAFEQYF. Here the CDR3 DNA reads TGTGCCAGCAGCTTAGAAGTCGCTTTCGAGCAGTACTTC.

In its sample, this clone was seen a few times. The V and J genes are TRBV4-1 and TRBJ2-2; D call uncertain. V was pared by 3 bases and J by 4 bases, with 12 bases between. Per the germline V gene, CDR1 is MGHRA and CDR2 is YSYEKL. CDR3 size: 15 residues. CDR3 region: CASSQTVLITGELFF. Written as DNA, the CDR3 is TGCGCCAGCAGCCAGACCGTACTCATCACCGGGGAGCTGTTTTTT.

V and J are TRBV5-1 and TRBJ2-2; D ambiguous. The germline V and J ends were trimmed by 4 bases and 0 bases, with 10 bases remaining between them. Germline V gene lookup returns CDR1 SGHRS and CDR2 YFSETQ. The CDR3 spans 15 residues. This CDR3 is CASSLDNTNTGELFF. CDR3 DNA: TGCGCCAGCAGCCTTGACAATACGAACACCGGGGAGCTGTTTTTT.

This clone was counted only a few times. At the DNA level, this CDR3 is encoded by other sequences in the same sample as well. The chain has TRBV30 and TRBJ1-2; D gene uncertain. Germline V gene data show CDR1 as GTSNPN and CDR2 as SVGIG (reference sequence). Trimming took off 0 bases at V and 8 bases at J, with 7 bases between the two ends. This CDR3 is 11 amino acids long. This CDR3 reads CAWSVRVGYTF. DNA of the CDR3: TGTGCCTGGAGTGTACGGGTGGGCTACACCTTC. Based on the CDR3 plus reference TRBV30 and TRBJ1-2, the full variable domain is SQTIHQWPATLVQPVGSPLSLECTVEGTSNPNLYWYRQAAGRGLQLLFYSVGIGQISSEVPQNLSASRPQDRQFILSSKKLLLSDSGFYLCAWSVRVGYTFGSGTRLTVV.

This clone turned up a few times. The chain joins TRBV4-1 to TRBJ1-5; tentatively, D is TRBD1 (5 bases). Trimming cost V 4 bases and J 3 bases, with 10 bases left between them. This CDR3 region has 14 residues. Germline V gene sequence: CDR1 MGHRA, CDR2 YSYEKL. The CDR3 nucleotides read TGCGCCAGCAGCCGGCCGGACAACAATCAGCCCCAGCATTTT. Protein product: CASSRPDNNQPQHF.

This clone appeared a few times. Other DNA sequences in the sample encode the same CDR3. The chain has TRBV6-1 and TRBJ2-5, with a tentative D call TRBD1 (6 bases). Germline assignment: CDR1 MNHNS and CDR2 SASEGT. The CDR3 covers 13 residues. V was pared by 7 bases and J by 1 base, with 10 bases between. Here the CDR3 reads CASTQGLQETQYF. CDR3 sequence (DNA): TGTGCCAGCACCCAGGGGCTCCAAGAGACCCAGTACTTC.

This clone came up a few times. The chain employs TRBV9 and TRBJ2-2; 13 nucleotides match TRBD2. V lost 0 bases to trimming and J lost 6 bases; unmatched junction nucleotides: 2. The germline gives CDR1 SGDLS, CDR2 YYNGEE. The CDR3 is 16 amino acids. The CDR3 sequence is CASSVGTSGSSGELFF. As DNA, the CDR3 is TGTGCCAGCAGCGTAGGGACTAGCGGGAGCTCCGGGGAGCTGTTTTTT.

The chain couples TRBV6-6 to TRBJ2-1, with D hard to call. Germline CDR1 and CDR2: MNHNY and SVGAGI (reference sequence). Trimming took 8 bases from V and 5 from J, leaving 16 bases between them. The CDR3 totals 14 residues. CDR3 in amino acids: CASVGLPNDNEQFF. The CDR3 DNA reads TGTGCCAGCGTAGGGCTTCCGAACGACAATGAGCAGTTCTTC.

The chain has TRBV4-1 and TRBJ2-5; 7 positions agree with TRBD1. The CDR3 runs 14 residues. Trimming at V came to 3 bases and at J to 4 bases, leaving 5 bases not matched to a gene. Germline CDR1 is MGHRA and CDR2 is YSYEKL. The CDR3 DNA is TGCGCCAGCAGCCAGTTGGCAGGGGGAGAGACCCAGTACTTC. Encoded protein: CASSQLAGGETQYF.

J is TRBJ2-7 and V is TRBV30; D is possibly TRBD1 or TRBD2 (5 bases each). Trimming cost V 8 bases and J 3 bases, with 14 bases left between them. Germline lookup yields CDR1 GTSNPN and CDR2 SVGIG (reference sequence). The CDR3 length is 12 residues. The CDR3 sequence: CAGYGTRYEQYF. Written as DNA, the CDR3 is TGTGCCGGATACGGGACCCGCTACGAGCAGTACTTC.

CDR3 in amino acids: CAWSPAASYEQYF. CDR3 DNA: TGTGCCTGGAGTCCGGCGGCCTCCTACGAGCAGTACTTC. This chain joins TRBV30 and TRBJ2-7; no firm D call. The CDR3 extends over 13 amino acids. V was trimmed by 2 bases and J by 0 bases, leaving 8 bases between them. The V gene's germline CDR1 is GTSNPN and CDR2 SVGIG (reference sequence).

The chain joins TRBV11-2 to TRBJ2-1, with a tentative D call TRBD1 (6 bases). Germline loops: CDR1 SGHAT, CDR2 FQNNGV. The CDR3 runs to 14 residues. V lost 4 bases and J 9 bases, leaving 16 bases between the germline ends. The CDR3 sequence: CASSSTTGLGEQFF. CDR3 DNA: TGTGCCAGCAGCTCGACGACAGGTCTTGGTGAGCAGTTCTTC.

This chain joins TRBV9 and TRBJ2-1; TRBD1 matches 7 bases. V lost 0 bases and J lost 2; bases outside the gene matches: 5. CDR3 length: 16 residues. CDR1 SGDLS and CDR2 YYNGEE come from the germline V gene. The CDR3 loop reads CASSVAGGITYNEQFF. The CDR3 DNA is TGTGCCAGCAGCGTAGCAGGGGGAATCACCTACAATGAGCAGTTCTTC.

This clone turned up a few times. The CDR3 spells CASSRSRGLIRTEAFF. DNA of the CDR3: TGTGCCAGCAGCCGATCCCGGGGGTTGATTCGCACTGAAGCTTTCTTT. The J gene is TRBJ1-1, the V gene TRBV14, with D possibly TRBD1 on 5 matching bases. The CDR3 has 16 amino acids. The V gene lost 4 bases and the J gene lost 4 bases, with 19 bases spanning the gap. CDR1 is SGHDN, CDR2 FVKESK, per germline.

This clone was seen a handful of times. One end of the junction does not line up with germline, which may come from a read error. The rearrangement uses TRBV7-9 and TRBJ2-3; D is possibly TRBD1 or TRBD2 (5 bases each). Germline values: CDR1 SEHNR, CDR2 FQNEAQ (reference sequence). CDR3 length equals 16 residues. The CDR3 sequence: CASSLAGTVSTNTQYF. CDR3 DNA sequence: TGTGCCAGCAGCTTAGCCGGGACGGTGAGCACAAATACGCAGTATTTT.

This chain links TRBV7-2 with TRBJ2-1; 11 bases are shared with TRBD2. The CDR3 is made up of 16 amino acids. Trimming removed 1 base from V and 10 bases from J; junction bases left unmatched: 9. Germline V CDR1 and CDR2: SGHTA, FQGNSA. The CDR3 spells CASSLDLAGGIREQFF. The CDR3 region has the DNA TGTGCCAGCAGCTTAGATTTAGCGGGGGGGATCAGGGAGCAGTTCTTC.

This clone was recorded a few times. V usage is TRBV9 and J usage is TRBJ2-2, with no clear D. The V gene lost 2 bases and the J gene lost 7 bases, with 9 bases spanning the gap. This CDR3 contains 13 residues. The germline CDR1 and CDR2 sequences are SGDLS and YYNGEE. The CDR3 protein is CASSVGWGGELFF. The CDR3 DNA is TGTGCCAGCAGCGTGGGGTGGGGCGGGGAGCTGTTTTTT.

V is TRBV5-4 and J is TRBJ2-1, with 8 bases matching TRBD2. The trim removed 0 bases at V and 7 bases at J, leaving 6 bases unmatched. Germline V gene sequence: CDR1 SGHNT, CDR2 YYREEE (reference sequence). CDR3 length: 15 residues. CDR3 nucleotides: TGTGCCAGCAGCTTGGGGGGACTAGTTCTAAATGAGCAGTTCTTC. Residues: CASSLGGLVLNEQFF.

CDR3 residues: CASSYGAGRTEAFF. The DNA of the CDR3 is TGTGCCAGCAGTTACGGAGCAGGGAGAACTGAAGCTTTCTTT. The V and J genes are TRBV6-5 and TRBJ1-1; perhaps TRBD1 as D (5 bases). Looked up from germline, CDR1 is MNHEY and CDR2 is SVGAGI. Trimming took off 2 bases at V and 5 bases at J, with 12 bases between the two ends. The CDR3 totals 14 residues.

This clone was seen a few times. This rearrangement joins TRBV15 to TRBJ1-2; a possible D gene is TRBD1 (5 bases). Germline lookup yields CDR1 LNHNV and CDR2 YYDKDF (reference sequence). Trimming removed 1 base at V and 6 bases at J, with 6 bases between. The CDR3 runs 12 residues. The CDR3 loop is CATSRGQNGYTF. CDR3 nucleotide sequence: TGTGCCACCAGCAGAGGACAGAATGGCTACACCTTC.

V and J are TRBV25-1 and TRBJ2-1, with 7 bases identical to TRBD2. The CDR3 totals 13 residues. Germline lookup yields CDR1 MGHDK and CDR2 SYGVNS. The junction had 5 bases not matched to a gene; V was cut back by 3 bases and J by 9 bases. The CDR3 DNA reads TGTGCCAGCAGTGAGCGGGAGAGGGGTGAGCAGTTCTTC. It specifies CASSERERGEQFF.

This clone was seen only a few times. The DNA of the CDR3 is TGTGCCAGCAGCCTCGGACAGGGTTTCTACGAGCAGTACTTC. Its translation: CASSLGQGFYEQYF. This rearrangement joins TRBV9 to TRBJ2-7, with TRBD1 identical over 8 bases. The junction had 6 bases not matched to a gene; V was cut back by 4 bases and J by 3 bases. Germline V gene data show CDR1 as SGDLS and CDR2 as YYNGEE. There are 14 residues in the CDR3.

This chain uses TRBV6-1 with TRBJ1-5; 10 positions agree with TRBD1. Looked up from germline, CDR1 is MNHNS and CDR2 is SASEGT. The V and J ends lost 5 bases and 11 bases, in that order; junction bases with no gene match: 6. The CDR3 totals 13 residues. The CDR3 spells CASSSRDRGSQHF. The CDR3 DNA follows: TGTGCCAGCAGTTCGAGGGACAGGGGTTCCCAGCATTTT.

This chain uses TRBV7-9 with TRBJ2-5, with D uncertain. The CDR3 is 14 residues long. The germline V gene encodes CDR1 SEHNR and CDR2 FQNEAQ (reference sequence). The germline V and J ends were trimmed by 5 bases and 5 bases, with 15 bases remaining between them. The CDR3 coding sequence is TGTGCCAGCAGCCTCCCGTGGGGTACCGAGACCCAGTACTTC. It encodes CASSLPWGTETQYF.